This TCR beta chain was observed in a study of blood T cell repertoires in COVID-19. Only in-frame clones appear in the TCRdb table, and some are missing; sequencing was by immunoSEQ multiplex PCR. The table lists fewer than 200,000 clones, 75% to 90% of them singletons, with just under 8.5% in the top ten. The sequenced sample consisted of peripheral blood. This TCR was sampled from a woman aged 55-70 years with acute or convalescent COVID-19.

Here the CDR3 reads CASSGERAGDNEQFF. The CDR3, as DNA: TGTGCCAGCAGCGGCGAACGAGCGGGAGACAATGAGCAGTTCTTC. The V call is TRBV13, the J call TRBJ2-1; TRBD2 aligns across 8 bases. The CDR3 contains 15 residues. Germline loops: CDR1 PRHDT, CDR2 FYEKMQ (reference sequence). The ends lost 5 bases at V and 5 bases at J; junction bases unmatched: 8.